Detailed here is one T cell receptor beta chain. Its antigen remains unidentified. The V and J ends lost 5 bases and 0 bases, in that order; junction bases with no gene match: 4. This CDR3 comprises 15 residues. Looked up from germline, CDR1 is SGHTA and CDR2 is FQGNSA. The source of the sample is a study of cytomegalovirus exposure and HLA in healthy donors. Findings and caveats of the study: A missense DCLRE1C variant was associated with V- and J-gene trimming of TCR beta chains in a later analysis, and an independent cohort replicated the association.

13 Jbeta primers and 60 Vbeta primers were used for the PCR. Only in-frame clones appear in the TCRdb table, and some are missing; sequencing was by immunoSEQ multiplex PCR. The table for this sample gives 130,000 or so clones. This receptor was identified in a middle-aged woman in good health and CMV-seronegative. The sample comprised PBMCs. The chain recombines TRBV7-2 with TRBJ2-5; 9 nucleotides align to TRBD2. The DNA for the CDR3 is TGTGCCAGCAGCCCGCAGCGGGGGGACCAAGAGACCCAGTACTTC. Amino acids: CASSPQRGDQETQYF.